The clone carrying this T cell receptor (beta chain) has just one count. Its matching antigen is unknown. The data stem from a study of cytomegalovirus exposure and HLA in healthy donors. Study conclusions and caveats: Per published reports, the classifier diagnosed cytomegalovirus status with high specificity and sensitivity.

Amplification used 60 Vbeta primers and 13 Jbeta primers. Sequenced by immunoSEQ multiplex PCR; TCRdb stores in-frame clones only, minus some. The sample has 120,000 or so clones; 65% to 85% are singletons. J gave up 6 bases and V 5 bases, and 6 bases lay outside the gene matches. The CDR3 has 14 amino acids. Germline lookup yields CDR1 MNHEY and CDR2 SVGAGI. This TCR was sampled from a young man in good health and CMV-seropositive. The chain carries TRBV6-5 and TRBJ1-2; 10 bases map to TRBD1. The sequenced material came from PBMCs. The CDR3 here is CASSRHGTGDGYTF. Here the CDR3 DNA reads TGTGCCAGCAGTAGACATGGGACAGGGGATGGCTACACCTTC.